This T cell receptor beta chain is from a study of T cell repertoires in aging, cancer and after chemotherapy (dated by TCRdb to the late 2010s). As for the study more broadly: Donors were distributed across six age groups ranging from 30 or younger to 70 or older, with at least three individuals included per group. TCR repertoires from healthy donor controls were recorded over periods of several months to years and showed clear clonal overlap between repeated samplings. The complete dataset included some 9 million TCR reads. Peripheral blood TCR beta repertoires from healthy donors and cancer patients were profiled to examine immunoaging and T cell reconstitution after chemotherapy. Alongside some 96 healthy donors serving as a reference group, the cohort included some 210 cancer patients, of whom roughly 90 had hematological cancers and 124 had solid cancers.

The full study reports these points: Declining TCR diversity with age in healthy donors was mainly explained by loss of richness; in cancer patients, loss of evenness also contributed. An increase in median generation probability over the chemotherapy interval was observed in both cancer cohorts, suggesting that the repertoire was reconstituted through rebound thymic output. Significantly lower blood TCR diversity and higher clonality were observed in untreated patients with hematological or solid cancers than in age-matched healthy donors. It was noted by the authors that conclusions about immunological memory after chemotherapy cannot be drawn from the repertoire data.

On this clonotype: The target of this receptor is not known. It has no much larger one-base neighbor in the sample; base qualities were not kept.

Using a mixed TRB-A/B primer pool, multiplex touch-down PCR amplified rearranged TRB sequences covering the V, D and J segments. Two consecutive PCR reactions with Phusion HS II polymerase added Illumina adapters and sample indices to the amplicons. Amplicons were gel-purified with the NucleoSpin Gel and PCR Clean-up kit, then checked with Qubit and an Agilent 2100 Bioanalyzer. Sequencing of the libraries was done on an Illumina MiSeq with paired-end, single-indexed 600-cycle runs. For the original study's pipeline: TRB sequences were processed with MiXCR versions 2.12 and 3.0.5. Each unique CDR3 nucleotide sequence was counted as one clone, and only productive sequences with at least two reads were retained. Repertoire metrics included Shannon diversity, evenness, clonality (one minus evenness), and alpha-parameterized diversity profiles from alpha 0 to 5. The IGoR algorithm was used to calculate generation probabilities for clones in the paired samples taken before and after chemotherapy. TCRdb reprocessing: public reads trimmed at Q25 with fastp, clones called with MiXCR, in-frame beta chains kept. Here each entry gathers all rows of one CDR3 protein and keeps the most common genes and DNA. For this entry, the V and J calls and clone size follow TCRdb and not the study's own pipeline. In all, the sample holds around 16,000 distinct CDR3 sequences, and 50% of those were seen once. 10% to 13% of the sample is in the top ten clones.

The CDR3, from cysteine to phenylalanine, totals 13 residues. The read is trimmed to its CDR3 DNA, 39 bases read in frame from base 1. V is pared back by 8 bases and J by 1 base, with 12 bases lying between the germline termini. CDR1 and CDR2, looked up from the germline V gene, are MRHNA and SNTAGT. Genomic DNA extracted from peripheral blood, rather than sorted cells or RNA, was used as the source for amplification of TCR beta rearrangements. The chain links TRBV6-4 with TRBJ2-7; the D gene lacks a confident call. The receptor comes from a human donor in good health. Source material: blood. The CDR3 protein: CASSPQESYEQYF. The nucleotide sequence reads TGTGCCAGCTCACCCCAGGAATCCTACGAGCAGTACTTC.